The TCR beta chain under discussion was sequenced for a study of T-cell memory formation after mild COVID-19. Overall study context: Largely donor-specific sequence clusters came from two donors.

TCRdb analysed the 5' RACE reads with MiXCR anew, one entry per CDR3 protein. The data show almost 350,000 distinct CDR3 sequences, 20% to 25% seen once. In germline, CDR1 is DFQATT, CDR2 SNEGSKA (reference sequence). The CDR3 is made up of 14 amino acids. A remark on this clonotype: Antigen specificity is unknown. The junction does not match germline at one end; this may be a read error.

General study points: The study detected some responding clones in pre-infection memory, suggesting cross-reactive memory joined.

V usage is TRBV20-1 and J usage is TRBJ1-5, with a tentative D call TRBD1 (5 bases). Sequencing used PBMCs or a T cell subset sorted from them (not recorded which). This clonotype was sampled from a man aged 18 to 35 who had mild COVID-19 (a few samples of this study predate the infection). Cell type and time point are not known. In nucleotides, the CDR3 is TGCAGTGCGGCTGCGGGGCATAGCAATCAGCCCAAGCATTTT. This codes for CSAAAGHSNQPKHF.